The 2 T cell receptor beta chains in this list originate from one sample, sequenced in a study of OX40 agonist ivuxolimab in advanced cancers. Generated by immunoSEQ multiplex PCR, the TCRdb table keeps only in-frame clones and is missing some. The sample yields about 50,000 clones, 87% seen once. The sample consisted of CD4+ or CD8+ T cells sorted from blood, taken in a trial of the OX40 agonist ivuxolimab. The source is an adult with an advanced solid tumor such as melanoma, head and neck, liver or kidney cancer.

This chain links TRBV5-6 with TRBJ1-1, with D unresolved. The germline V gene encodes CDR1 SGHDT and CDR2 YYEEEE. Between the trimmed V and J ends, which lost 6 bases and 6 bases, there was a span of 24 bases. The CDR3 length is 16 residues. The CDR3 spells CASTPLIGRVEPEAFF. The CDR3 nucleotides read TGTGCCAGCACCCCCCTGATTGGGCGGGTAGAGCCTGAAGCTTTCTTT.

The chain uses TRBV5-4 and TRBJ2-1; D not certain. Trimming stripped 3 bases from V and 7 bases from J, with 20 bases between. CDR3 size: 16 residues. The germline gives CDR1 SGHNT, CDR2 YYREEE (reference sequence). The CDR3 region is CASSWSVRRAVNEQFF. CDR3 DNA sequence: TGTGCCAGCAGCTGGTCGGTGAGAAGGGCGGTTAATGAGCAGTTCTTC.